This TCR beta chain was retrieved from a study of OX40 agonist ivuxolimab in advanced cancers. Study-level background: Ivuxolimab was a fully human IgG2 agonistic monoclonal antibody targeting the costimulatory receptor OX40 (CD134). Prior anti-PD-1, anti-PD-L1 or anti-CTLA-4 therapy was permitted, and checkpoint inhibitors had been received by approximately 39% of dose-escalation patients. Intravenous ivuxolimab was administered to patients every 2 weeks at six dose levels: 0.01, 0.1, 0.3, 1.5, 3 and 10 mg/kg. In the dose-escalation cohort, approximately 80% of patients were male, and the mean age was roughly 60 years with a range of roughly 20 to 85. Partial responses occurred in three dose-escalation patients: two with cutaneous melanoma and one with hepatocellular carcinoma. Among the roughly 52 dose-escalation patients, some 20 had hepatocellular carcinoma, roughly 15 melanoma, 9 renal cell carcinoma and 9 head and neck cancer. The purpose of peripheral TCRbeta sequencing was to test whether ivuxolimab changed TCR sequence diversity and led to clonal T-cell expansion. The monotherapy dose-escalation portion (N ≈ 50 patients) of the phase I ivuxolimab trial is reported in the paper.

Points on this clone: Its target antigen remains unknown. No quality values exist for individual bases; no much larger clone is one base distant.

Genomic DNA was extracted from sorted cells for sequencing of the TCRbeta CDR3 region. TCRbeta CDR3 regions were sequenced using the immunoSEQ Assay. In TCRdb, the immuneACCESS table is reduced to in-frame sequences with V and J assigned. These tables do not hold every clone; where another copy was compared, an unresolved V gene accounts for under half, and the others remain unexplained. The sample includes around 69,000 clones, with roughly 87% observed a single time. The top ten constitute approximately 4% of the sample. The CDR3 spans 16 residues, from the cysteine through the phenylalanine. The kept DNA is CDR3 alone, 48 bases in frame from the first base. From V the trimming removes 2 bases and from J it removes 6 bases, while the gene matches leave 11 bases of the junction unaccounted for. CDR1 is given as SGHNT and CDR2 as YYREEE, both from the germline V gene (reference sequence). Overall study results and their limits: At doses from 0.1 to 3.0 mg/kg, clonal expansion was seen in both CD4+ and CD8+ blood T cells between baseline and week 6. Low levels of normalized T-cell clonal expansion were also seen in some patients who did not respond. On average, CD8+ T cells showed more expanded clones than CD4+ T cells after ivuxolimab. Antigen specificity was not determined for the clonally expanded peripheral T cells. In the 0.1-3.0 mg/kg groups, partial responders were among the patients with the lowest normalized peripheral clonal expansion, particularly in CD8+ T cells.

Patients with autoimmune disease history or receiving systemic immunosuppression were excluded from the trial. In every dose cohort, peripheral blood was drawn for TCR sequencing at baseline, cycle 4 day 1, and cycle 7 day 1. Samples came from an open-label, multicenter, first-in-human phase I dose-escalation trial of ivuxolimab. Adults with locally advanced or metastatic melanoma, renal cell, hepatocellular, or head and neck squamous cell carcinoma were enrolled in the trial. Before TCR sequencing, CD4+ T cells and CD8+ T cells from peripheral blood were sorted into separate populations. This sequence uses TRBV5-4 and TRBJ2-3; TRBD1 agrees with 8 junctional bases. The source was CD4+ or CD8+ T cells sorted from blood, collected in a trial of the OX40 agonist ivuxolimab. The TCR comes from an adult with an advanced solid tumor such as melanoma, head and neck, liver or kidney cancer. The DNA sequence reads TGTGCCAGCAGCTTATCCGACAGGGGCGCACCGGATACGCAGTATTTT. This gives the protein CASSLSDRGAPDTQYF.